Each of the 20 T cell receptor beta chains below was sequenced from the same sample in a study of cytotoxic CD8 clonotypes in ibrutinib-treated CLL. Only in-frame clones appear in the TCRdb table, and some are missing; sequencing was by immunoSEQ multiplex PCR. Among almost 45,000 clones listed, approximately 74% were seen once. The sample was PBMCs, taken after 12 months of ibrutinib treatment. These receptors originate from a human donor with chronic lymphocytic leukemia.

The J gene is TRBJ1-2, the V gene TRBV21-1; the D segment call TRBD1 is taken from the table without a DNA check. TRBV21-1 is tagged as a pseudogene. CDR3 size: 16 residues. In nucleotides, the CDR3 is TGTGCCAGCAGCAAAGAAGAGGTGGGGGCTCCCTATGGCTACACCTTC. Its translation: CASSKEEVGAPYGYTF.

The CDR3 protein is CASSPLGRSQYSNQPQHF. Here the CDR3 DNA reads TGTGCCAGCAGTCCCCTCGGCAGGTCTCAATATAGCAATCAGCCCCAGCATTTT. The chain recombines TRBV27 with TRBJ1-5; no firm D call. The length of the CDR3 is 18 residues. The V gene's germline CDR1 is MNHEY and CDR2 SMNVEV (reference sequence). V was trimmed by 5 bases and J by 0 bases, leaving 20 bases between them.

This sequence joins TRBV10-3 and TRBJ1-2; D might be TRBD1 (6 bases). The CDR3 runs 12 residues. The V end was cut by 6 bases, the J end by 5 bases, with 10 bases between. CDR1 is ENHRY, CDR2 SYGVKD, per germline. The CDR3 sequence: CAIRQGRYGYTF. In nucleotides, the CDR3 is TGTGCCATCAGACAGGGTCGGTATGGCTACACCTTC.

The chain joins TRBV11-3 to TRBJ2-1; D gene ambiguous. CDR1 and CDR2 (germline): SGHNT, YENEEA. The length of the CDR3 is 16 residues. V lost 6 bases and J 0 bases, leaving 15 bases between the germline ends. For the CDR3, the DNA is TGTGCCAGCAGTCGTGACTTCCGGAGCTCCTACAATGAGCAGTTCTTC. Protein sequence: CASSRDFRSSYNEQFF. Based on the CDR3 plus reference TRBV11-3 and TRBJ2-1, the full variable domain is EAGVVQSPRYKIIEKKQPVAFWCNPISGHNTLYWYLQNLGQGPELLIRYENEEAVDDSQLPKDRFSAERLKGVDSTLKIQPAELGDSAVYLCASSRDFRSSYNEQFFGPGTRLTVL.

V and J are TRBV19 and TRBJ2-1, with 8 bases that match TRBD2. The V and J ends lost 3 bases and 5 bases, in that order; junction bases with no gene match: 9. Per the germline V gene, CDR1 is LNHDA and CDR2 is SQIVND (reference sequence). The CDR3 is 16 amino acids. CDR3 in amino acids: CASSILSGARNNEQFF. In DNA, the CDR3 is TGTGCCAGTAGTATCCTTAGCGGGGCAAGGAACAATGAGCAGTTCTTC.

CDR3 nucleotide sequence: TGTGCCAGCTCACCACCGGCATCTCTCGGGGAGCTGTTTTTT. Amino acid sequence: CASSPPASLGELFF. The chain uses TRBV18 and TRBJ2-2; D gene uncertain. This CDR3 region has 14 residues. V was clipped by 0 bases and J by 7 bases, with 9 bases between them. Germline CDR1 and CDR2: KGHSH and LQKENI. Full variable domain (remainder filled in from reference TRBV18 and TRBJ2-2): NAGVMQNPRHLVRRRGQEARLRCSPMKGHSHVYWYRQLPEEGLKFMVYLQKENIIDESGMPKERFSAEFPKEGPSILRIQQVVRGDSAAYFCASSPPASLGELFFGEGSRLTVL.

This clone was seen more than once but under ten times. The rearrangement joins TRBV5-1 to TRBJ1-5; D unclear. The V and J ends lost 4 bases and 6 bases respectively, with 17 bases between them. Per germline, CDR1 SGHRS and CDR2 YFSETQ. The CDR3 contains 15 residues. CDR3 in DNA: TGCGCCAGCAGCCTGGGCCGAGGGCCCGGTCAGCCCCAGCATTTT. Protein: CASSLGRGPGQPQHF.

The genes are TRBV13 and TRBJ2-3, with TRBD2 matching over 10 bases. J was trimmed by 3 bases and V by 0 bases; bases with no gene match: 12. This CDR3 has 19 amino acids. The germline V gene has CDR1 PRHDT and CDR2 FYEKMQ (reference sequence). The CDR3 sequence: CASSLGLAGYEGETDTQYF. The CDR3 nucleotides read TGTGCCAGCAGCTTAGGACTAGCGGGATACGAGGGCGAGACAGATACGCAGTATTTT.

The genes are TRBV7-2 and TRBJ2-7, with D hard to call. CDR3 length: 14 residues. V lost 1 base and J lost 6, with 13 bases in between. Per the germline V gene, CDR1 is SGHTA and CDR2 is FQGNSA. CDR3: CASSLGVGRSEQYF. The CDR3 DNA reads as TGTGCCAGCAGCTTAGGGGTTGGTAGGAGCGAGCAGTACTTC.

The chain combines TRBV29-1 with TRBJ1-5; unclear D gene. V was cut by 4 bases and J by 6 bases, with 10 bases left in between. Per germline, CDR1 SQVTM and CDR2 ANQGSEA. The length of the CDR3 is 12 residues. The DNA for the CDR3 is TGCAGCGTTGGGCAAAACGGTCAGCCCCAGCATTTT. It yields the protein CSVGQNGQPQHF.

Note on this clone: The same CDR3 also results from other DNA sequences found in this sample. The chain carries TRBV19 and TRBJ2-7, with TRBD2 matching 7 bases. The CDR3 runs to 13 residues. The ends lost 6 bases at V and 0 bases at J; junction bases unmatched: 2. Germline V gene lookup returns CDR1 LNHDA and CDR2 SQIVND (reference sequence). CDR3: CASRGGLSYEQYF. The CDR3 DNA is TGTGCCAGTAGGGGAGGGCTCTCCTACGAGCAGTACTTC.

This clone showed up just a few times. The chain employs TRBV11-2 and TRBJ1-1; no clear D gene. Germline CDR1 is SGHAT and CDR2 is FQNNGV. This CDR3 has 13 residues. V lost 2 bases to trimming and J lost 0 bases, with 4 bases between them. The CDR3 region has the DNA TGTGCCAGCAGCTTAATTGTGAACACTGAAGCTTTCTTT. It is translated as CASSLIVNTEAFF.

This rearrangement joins TRBV28 to TRBJ2-7, with a weak D call TRBD2 (8 bases). Trimming pared 5 bases from V and 6 bases from J, leaving 35 bases between. This CDR3 contains 20 residues. Germline CDR1 is MDHEN and CDR2 is SYDVKM. CDR3 protein: CASSGTPWDSREERGIEQYF. CDR3 nucleotides: TGTGCCAGCAGTGGGACCCCCTGGGACAGTCGGGAGGAGCGGGGGATCGAGCAGTACTTC.

The chain employs TRBV20-1 and TRBJ2-3; D remains unclear. CDR3 length: 10 amino acids. The V gene's germline CDR1 is DFQATT and CDR2 SNEGSKA (reference sequence). V shed 8 bases and J shed 0 bases, with 3 bases lying between them. Here the CDR3 DNA reads TGCAGTCCGAGCACAGATACGCAGTATTTT. Translating gives CSPSTDTQYF.

V and J are TRBV9 and TRBJ2-1; D gene uncertain. The germline V and J ends were trimmed by 0 bases and 7 bases, with 8 bases remaining between them. CDR1 is SGDLS and CDR2 is YYNGEE in the germline V gene. CDR3 length: 13 amino acids. CDR3 protein: CASSVAPGNEQFF. Here the CDR3 DNA reads TGTGCCAGCAGCGTAGCGCCCGGGAATGAGCAGTTCTTC.

J is TRBJ1-1 and V is TRBV15; D gene ambiguous. Trimming took 0 bases from V and 3 from J, leaving 11 bases between them. The germline CDR1 and CDR2 sequences are LNHNV and YYDKDF (reference sequence). CDR3 size: 15 residues. CDR3 nucleotide sequence: TGTGCCACCAGCAGAGACTTCGGTGGGGACACTGAAGCTTTCTTT. Encoded protein: CATSRDFGGDTEAFF. Based on the CDR3 plus reference TRBV15 and TRBJ1-1, the full variable domain is DAMVIQNPRYQVTQFGKPVTLSCSQTLNHNVMYWYQQKSSQAPKLLFHYYDKDFNNEADTPDNFQSRRPNTSFCFLDIRSPGLGDTAMYLCATSRDFGGDTEAFFGQGTRLTVV.

This rearrangement joins TRBV7-9 to TRBJ2-7, with D perhaps TRBD1 (6 bases). Germline CDR1 and CDR2: SEHNR and FQNEAQ (reference sequence). This CDR3 comprises 15 residues. The V end was cut by 6 bases, the J end by 6 bases, with 21 bases between. DNA of the CDR3: TGTGCCAGCAGTAACCCGGGCAGGGGCACAGGCGAGCAGTACTTC. It codes for CASSNPGRGTGEQYF.

J is TRBJ1-5 and V is TRBV28, with 8 bases lining up with TRBD1. With 5 bases clipped from V and 3 bases from J, the junction kept 3 bases outside the gene matches. The CDR3 consists of 14 residues. Germline CDR1 is MDHEN and CDR2 is SYDVKM. The CDR3 DNA reads TGTGCCAGCAGTACAGGGGGTCCCAATCAGCCCCAGCATTTT. It encodes CASSTGGPNQPQHF.

In its sample, this clone was seen once. The rearrangement joins TRBV21-1 to TRBJ2-7; the table gives TRBD2 as D, unverified against the DNA. TRBV21-1 is noted as a pseudogene. The CDR3 contains 14 residues. The DNA of the CDR3 is TGTGCCAGCAGCCCGGGCGGGAGATGCCACGAGCAGTACTTC. It translates to CASSPGGRCHEQYF.

V is TRBV27 and J is TRBJ2-5; 9 bases map to TRBD2. The V and J ends lost 5 bases and 9 bases, in that order; junction bases with no gene match: 7. The CDR3 extends over 13 amino acids. Germline values: CDR1 MNHEY, CDR2 SMNVEV (reference sequence). Here the CDR3 DNA reads TGTGCCAGCAGTCTCCCCAGCGGGGGGCCCCAGTACTTC. Its translation: CASSLPSGGPQYF.